These 15 T cell receptor beta chains were all obtained from the same sample, sequenced in a study of regulatory T cells in long-lasting Graves disease (dated by TCRdb to the early 2020s). Library construction relied on multiplex PCR. Sequencing was performed on an Illumina HiSeq 4000. CDR3 regions were amplified by Arm-PCR with iRepertoire HTBI primers to construct TCR beta libraries. The public sequencing data were trimmed at Q25 with fastp and processed into clonotypes with MiXCR by TCRdb, which kept only in-frame beta chains. Every entry covers one CDR3 protein and lists the most common genes and DNA from its rows. The sample data list 680,000 or so distinct CDR3 sequences, and about 16% of these were observed just once. The top ten constitute around 18% of the sample. The sample's time point label, in plain terms: newly diagnosed GD, antithyroid drugs for less than 3 months. For both TCR sequencing and RNA sequencing, RNA was extracted from PBMCs using TRIzol.

The same specimen was also included in a second study, on T cells in Graves' hyperthyroidism and ophthalmopathy.

This specimen was peripheral blood mononuclear cells (PBMCs), taken at new diagnosis, from a patient treated with antithyroid drugs. Receptor source: a woman aged 25 to 45 with Graves disease. Donor details come from another sample of the same person, matched by shared clones.

This clonotype was observed at least ten times. This rearrangement joins TRBV28 to TRBJ1-1; D unclear. V was pared by 2 bases and J by 10 bases, with 17 bases between. The CDR3 covers 14 residues. Per germline, CDR1 MDHEN and CDR2 SYDVKM. The CDR3 loop is CASSLPVVGRRAFF. Here the CDR3 DNA reads TGTGCCAGCAGTTTACCCGTTGTAGGGAGAAGAGCTTTCTTT.

V and J are TRBV19 and TRBJ1-2, with D possibly TRBD1 on 6 matching bases. CDR3 length equals 14 residues. V shed 11 bases and J shed 7 bases, with 23 bases lying between them. Germline-derived CDR1 and CDR2 are LNHDA and SQIVND (reference sequence). CDR3 DNA: TGTGCCTTATTCCGGGACACCTTCCCCCCTGGCTACACCTTC. It is translated as CALFRDTFPPGYTF.

As for this clonotype: A clone one base away is much larger, so this may be a read error. The V call is TRBV12-5, the J call TRBJ2-1; D is ambiguous. The J call could be wrong; TRBJ2-7 is a better fit for the DNA end. In germline, CDR1 is LGHNT, CDR2 FRNRAP. The CDR3 runs to 17 residues. Here the CDR3 reads CASGLALAPSSYNEQYF. In nucleotides, the CDR3 is TGTGCTAGTGGTTTGGCGCTGGCGCCGAGCTCCTACAATGAGCAGTACTTC.

There are a few counts of this clonotype. The CDR3 region has the DNA TGTGCCAGCTCACCCCATAGGGACAGCGGATACGAGCAGTACTTC. Translated, it gives CASSPHRDSGYEQYF. The chain uses TRBV18 and TRBJ2-7, with TRBD1 identical over 7 bases. Germline CDR1 and CDR2: KGHSH and LQKENI. This CDR3 has 15 amino acids. Trimming removed 3 bases from V and 4 bases from J; junction bases left unmatched: 9.

This chain links TRBV27 with TRBJ2-3; a weak D match, TRBD2 (6 bases). V lost 0 bases and J lost 7, with 8 bases in between. CDR1 is MNHEY and CDR2 is SMNVEV in the germline V gene (reference sequence). The CDR3 is made up of 13 amino acids. The CDR3 is CASSLSGLNTQYF. In DNA, the CDR3 is TGTGCCAGCAGTTTATCGGGACTTAATACGCAGTATTTT.

This clonotype showed up many times. The gene calls are TRBV20-1 and TRBJ2-6; D gene uncertain. This CDR3 region has 13 residues. V was cut by 3 bases and J by 2 bases, with 5 bases left in between. Germline CDR1 reads DFQATT; CDR2 reads SNEGSKA (reference sequence). CDR3 coding DNA: TGCAGTGCTAGGACGCCTGGGGCCAACGTCCTGACTTTC. Translating it yields CSARTPGANVLTF.

This clonotype was detected only a few times. This chain joins TRBV10-3 and TRBJ2-3, with D possibly being TRBD1 (5 bases). Germline V gene sequence: CDR1 ENHRY, CDR2 SYGVKD. The CDR3 runs to 13 residues. Trimming cost V 6 bases and J 6 bases, with 13 bases left between them. The CDR3 reads CAIRDTSRDTQYF. The DNA for the CDR3 is TGTGCCATCAGGGACACCTCAAGGGATACGCAGTATTTT.

As to this clonotype: A single base separates this from a much larger clone, so it may be a read error. Here the CDR3 reads CASSTQLAGVLETQYF. The CDR3 bases are TGTGCCAGCAGCACCCAGCTAGCGGGAGTACTAGAGACCCAGTACTTC. The V and J genes are TRBV7-2 and TRBJ2-5; 10 bases fit TRBD2. The CDR3 consists of 16 residues. Looked up from germline, CDR1 is SGHTA and CDR2 is FQGNSA. J lost 4 bases, V lost 5 bases, and 10 bases had no gene match.

This clonotype was found a few times. The chain has TRBV20-1 and TRBJ2-2, with a weak D call TRBD1 (5 bases). The CDR3 sequence is 15 residues long. Looked up from germline, CDR1 is DFQATT and CDR2 is SNEGSKA (reference sequence). Trimming stripped 6 bases from V and 4 bases from J, with 18 bases between. Here the CDR3 reads CSARSPGRSTGELFF. In DNA, the CDR3 is TGCAGTGCCAGATCCCCAGGGCGGTCCACCGGGGAGCTGTTTTTT.

This clonotype was counted only a few times. The J gene is TRBJ1-5, the V gene TRBV19; D is perhaps TRBD1 (6 bases). CDR1 and CDR2 from the germline V gene are LNHDA and SQIVND (reference sequence). V was pared by 3 bases and J by 5 bases, with 14 bases between. The CDR3 contains 15 residues. The CDR3 here is CASSIKDSRDQPQHF. CDR3 nucleotide sequence: TGTGCCAGTAGTATTAAGGACAGCCGTGATCAGCCCCAGCATTTT. The entire variable domain, with the rest obtained from reference TRBV19 and TRBJ1-5, is as follows: DGGITQSPKYLFRKEGQNVTLSCEQNLNHDAMYWYRQDPGQGLRLIYYSQIVNDFQKGDIAEGYSVSREKKESFPLTVTSAQKNPTAFYLCASSIKDSRDQPQHFGDGTRLSIL.

The rearrangement joins TRBV12-5 to TRBJ2-7; 8 bases are shared with TRBD1. The CDR3 contains 15 residues. The germline CDR1 and CDR2 sequences are LGHNT and FRNRAP. Unmatched junction bases numbered 8, after V lost 7 bases and J lost 0 bases. The CDR3 nucleotides read TGTGCTAGTGCTCCAGGGACAGGAAGCTCCTACGAGCAGTACTTC. The encoded protein is CASAPGTGSSYEQYF.

V and J are TRBV19 and TRBJ2-1, with D possibly matching TRBD2 (5 bases). CDR3 length equals 15 residues. The germline gives CDR1 LNHDA, CDR2 SQIVND (reference sequence). V was trimmed by 1 base and J by 7 bases, leaving 14 bases between them. In DNA, the CDR3 is TGTGCCAGTAGTATAGGAGGGAGAAGGGTGAATGAGCAGTTCTTC. It specifies CASSIGGRRVNEQFF.

This clonotype showed up just a few times. V and J are TRBV19 and TRBJ2-1; TRBD2 aligns across 12 bases. Germline CDR1 and CDR2: LNHDA and SQIVND (reference sequence). The CDR3 covers 16 residues. Losses at the gene ends were 5 bases for V and 4 bases for J; bases not matched to a gene: 6. The chain's CDR3 is CASSVGLAGLYNEQFF. The DNA for the CDR3 is TGTGCCAGTAGTGTGGGACTAGCGGGCCTATACAATGAGCAGTTCTTC.

This clonotype was picked up many times. This chain joins TRBV20-1 and TRBJ2-7; possibly TRBD1 for D (6 bases). This CDR3 has 15 residues. The V end lost 3 bases, the J end lost 2 bases, and 17 bases lay between the germline ends. The germline gives CDR1 DFQATT, CDR2 SNEGSKA (reference sequence). The CDR3 region is CSARDGQKPAYEQYF. CDR3 DNA sequence: TGCAGTGCTAGGGACGGACAGAAGCCTGCCTACGAGCAGTACTTC.

Many counts were recorded for this clonotype. The CDR3 DNA sequence: TGTGCCAGCAGGGCGGGAGAGGGAGGAAAATACGAGCAGTACTTC. Its translation is CASRAGEGGKYEQYF. The rearrangement uses TRBV6-2 or TRBV6-3 and TRBJ2-7; TRBD2 agrees at 7 bases. The CDR3 extends over 15 amino acids. The V and J ends lost 6 bases and 4 bases, in that order; junction bases with no gene match: 12. CDR1 and CDR2 from the germline V gene are MNHEY and SVGEGT.